This T cell receptor (beta chain) was identified during a study of T cells in Graves' hyperthyroidism and ophthalmopathy. This clonotype was seen many times. Its antigen is currently unknown. Study-wide findings and caveats: A model of 13 V-J features distinguished ophthalmopathy from stable hyperthyroidism.

The TCR beta CDR3 regions underwent amplification using RNA transcripts as the source. Primed by the HTBI set, a first-round RT-PCR was run on the TCR CDR3. TCRdb processed the multiplex PCR reads anew with MiXCR; each CDR3 protein has one entry. This table holds 550,000 to 850,000 distinct CDR3 sequences, 18% found once. V dropped 2 bases and J dropped 2 bases, with 10 bases sitting between them. The CDR3 is 14 amino acids. Germline V gives CDR1 SGHNT, CDR2 YYREEE (reference sequence). The genes are TRBV5-4 and TRBJ1-1; no reliable D call. This receptor was identified in a woman in her forties or fifties with Graves' hyperthyroidism that later progressed to Graves' ophthalmopathy. Sequencing was carried out using blood. CDR3 sequence: CASSFDSLNTEAFF. The CDR3 DNA is TGTGCCAGCAGCTTCGATAGCCTTAACACTGAAGCTTTCTTT.